This T cell receptor beta chain was documented in a study of T cells in Graves' hyperthyroidism and ophthalmopathy. The CDR3 runs to 15 residues. The germline V gene encodes CDR1 SEHNR and CDR2 FQNEAQ (reference sequence). Losses at the gene ends were 6 bases for V and 5 bases for J; bases not matched to a gene: 8. Amplified TCR beta CDR3 regions derived from RNA transcripts. RT-PCR in the first round (using the HTBI primer set) targeted the TCR CDR3. TCRdb re-called the multiplex PCR reads through MiXCR, storing one row per CDR3 protein. This table holds some 490,000 distinct CDR3 sequences, 22% found once. Findings and limits, study-wide: Most clonotypes expanded in thyroid above 0.001 were likewise present in blood.

This clonotype was detected ten times or more. The antigen is undetermined. This sequence was found in a woman between 65 and 79 years old with Graves' ophthalmopathy. The sample comprised blood. The V gene is TRBV7-9, the J gene TRBJ2-1; TRBD2 agrees at 9 bases. CDR3 sequence reads: CASSFRGGRDNEQFF. The CDR3 DNA sequence: TGTGCCAGCAGTTTCCGTGGCGGGAGGGACAATGAGCAGTTCTTC. The whole variable domain, filled in from reference TRBV7-9 and TRBJ2-1, reads DTGVSQNPRHKITKRGQNVTFRCDPISEHNRLYWYRQTLGQGPEFLTYFQNEAQLEKSRLLSDRFSAERPKGSFSTLEIQRTEQGDSAMYLCASSFRGGRDNEQFFGPGTRLTVL.